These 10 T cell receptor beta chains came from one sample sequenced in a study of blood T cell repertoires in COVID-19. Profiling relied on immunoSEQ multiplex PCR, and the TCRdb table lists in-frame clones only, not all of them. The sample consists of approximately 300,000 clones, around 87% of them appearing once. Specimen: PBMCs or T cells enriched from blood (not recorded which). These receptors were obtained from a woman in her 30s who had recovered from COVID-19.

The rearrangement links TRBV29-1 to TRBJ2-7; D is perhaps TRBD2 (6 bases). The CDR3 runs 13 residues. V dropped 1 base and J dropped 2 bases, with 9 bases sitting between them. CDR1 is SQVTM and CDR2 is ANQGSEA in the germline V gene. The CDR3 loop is CSVEGREPYEQYF. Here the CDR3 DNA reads TGCAGCGTTGAAGGGAGGGAGCCCTACGAGCAGTACTTC.

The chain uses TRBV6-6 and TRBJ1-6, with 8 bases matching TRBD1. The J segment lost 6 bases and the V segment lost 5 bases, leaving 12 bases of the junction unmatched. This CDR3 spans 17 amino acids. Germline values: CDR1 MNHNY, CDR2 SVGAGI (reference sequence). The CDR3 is CASSLSGLGQGNSPLHF. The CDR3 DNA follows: TGTGCCAGCAGTCTTTCCGGCCTTGGACAGGGTAATTCACCCCTCCACTTT.

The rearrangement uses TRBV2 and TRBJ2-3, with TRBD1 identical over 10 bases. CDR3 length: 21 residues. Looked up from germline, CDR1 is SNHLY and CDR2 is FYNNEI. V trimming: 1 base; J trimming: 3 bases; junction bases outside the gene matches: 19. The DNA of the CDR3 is TGTGCCAGCAGTGAAGACGAACGACGGGACAGGGGAACGGTTTTGACAGATACGCAGTATTTT. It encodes CASSEDERRDRGTVLTDTQYF.

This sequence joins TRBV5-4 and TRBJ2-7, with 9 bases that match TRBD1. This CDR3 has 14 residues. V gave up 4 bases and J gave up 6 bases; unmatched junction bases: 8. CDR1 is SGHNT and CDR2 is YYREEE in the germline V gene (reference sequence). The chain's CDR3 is CASSPGQGIGEQYF. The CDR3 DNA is TGTGCCAGCAGCCCGGGACAGGGAATCGGCGAGCAGTACTTC.

The CDR3 sequence: CASSVDSQPSTDTQYF. DNA of the CDR3: TGTGCCAGCAGCGTGGACAGTCAGCCTAGCACAGATACGCAGTATTTT. The J gene is TRBJ2-3, the V gene TRBV7-8, with D possibly matching TRBD1 (6 bases). Germline lookup yields CDR1 SGHVS and CDR2 FQNEAQ. CDR3 length equals 16 residues. The V end lost 5 bases, the J end lost 0 bases, and 15 bases lay between the germline ends.

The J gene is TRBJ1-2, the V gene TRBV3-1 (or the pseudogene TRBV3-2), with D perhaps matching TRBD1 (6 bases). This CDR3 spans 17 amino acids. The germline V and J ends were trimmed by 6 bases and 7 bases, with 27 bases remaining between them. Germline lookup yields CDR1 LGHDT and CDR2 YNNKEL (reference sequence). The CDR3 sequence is CASSRILLRGGSGGYTF. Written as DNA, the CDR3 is TGTGCCAGCAGTCGAATCCTGCTTAGGGGGGGAAGCGGTGGCTACACCTTC.

The CDR3 loop reads CASSQDLMRTGVDEQFF. In DNA form, the CDR3 reads TGTGCCAGCAGCCAAGATCTCATGAGGACAGGGGTAGATGAGCAGTTCTTC. The chain employs TRBV14 and TRBJ2-1, with 9 bases identical to TRBD1. The V gene end was trimmed by 0 bases and the J gene end by 8 bases; junction bases not matched to a gene: 11. CDR3 length equals 17 residues. Germline values: CDR1 SGHDN, CDR2 FVKESK.

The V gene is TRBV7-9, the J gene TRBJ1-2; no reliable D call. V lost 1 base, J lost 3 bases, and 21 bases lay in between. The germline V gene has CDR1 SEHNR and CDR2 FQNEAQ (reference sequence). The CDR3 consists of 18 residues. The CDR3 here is CASSLGALSTDSYYGYTF. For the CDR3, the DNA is TGTGCCAGCAGCTTAGGGGCCTTGTCTACGGATTCCTACTATGGCTACACCTTC.

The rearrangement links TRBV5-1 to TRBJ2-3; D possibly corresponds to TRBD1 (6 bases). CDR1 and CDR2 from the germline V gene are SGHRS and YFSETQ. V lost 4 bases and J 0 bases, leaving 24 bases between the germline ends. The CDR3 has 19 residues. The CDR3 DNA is TGCGCCAGCAGCCCCAGGGGTCACCCTAACTATACTAGCACAGATACGCAGTATTTT. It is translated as CASSPRGHPNYTSTDTQYF.

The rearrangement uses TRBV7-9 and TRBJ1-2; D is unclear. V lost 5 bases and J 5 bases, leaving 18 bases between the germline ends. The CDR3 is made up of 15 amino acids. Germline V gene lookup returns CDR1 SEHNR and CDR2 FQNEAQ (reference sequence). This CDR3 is CASSPAGLTGYGYTF. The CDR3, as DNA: TGTGCCAGCAGCCCGGCGGGTCTAACTGGGTATGGCTACACCTTC.